Listed here is a single TCR beta chain. What antigen it recognizes has not been identified. No much larger clone is present one base from it, and per-base qualities are unavailable. The sample is drawn from a study of blood T cell repertoires in COVID-19 (dated by TCRdb to the early 2020s). Describing the broader study: Samples covering the acute and convalescent phases of COVID-19 were provided by collaborators in the United States, Italy and Spain. The prospective study material was composed of cDNA or gDNA derived from T cells, B-cell-depleted T cells, or PBMCs. The dataset comprised deeply sampled blood TCRbeta repertoires from subjects exposed to, actively infected with, or recovered from COVID-19. The repertoires were released in a freely available public database intended as a resource for research on the immune response to SARS-CoV-2. Samples came from the ongoing ImmuneRACE study (first 160 participants) plus 1,254 subjects from 6 global collaborators. Sample metadata almost always included a de-identified subject ID, COVID-19 status, age in years and sex. Where available, HLA class I and class II types were taken from metadata supplied by the sample provider and were not determined by assay-based typing. Results and caveats for the whole study, not just this receptor: Clinical and demographic metadata were provided uncurated, with the amount varying by source and participant.

Enrolling through a virtual design, the prospective study's participants ranged in age from roughly 18 to 95 years and lived across about two dozen United States geographic areas. To assign participants to cohorts, the prospective study relied on clinical history that participants themselves reported in a screening survey and a study questionnaire. For ImmuneRACE Cohort 3, a participant was defined as recovered based on two consecutive negative NP/OP PCR tests, clearance by a healthcare professional, or resolution of symptoms. In the prospective study, whole blood, serum and a nasopharyngeal or oropharyngeal swab were collected from each participant by mobile phlebotomists. Additional blood draws and questionnaires over an approximately 2-month period could optionally be provided by prospective study participants. Before DNA extraction, blood samples from the prospective study were shipped at room temperature or frozen.

Via the germline V gene, CDR1 is SGDLS and CDR2 YYNGEE. Trimming at the junction amounts to 4 bases on V and 0 bases on J, and the germline ends lie 15 bases apart. Including cysteine and phenylalanine, the CDR3 has 16 amino acids. Only the CDR3 portion is preserved as DNA: 48 bases, with reading frame beginning at the first base. TCRbeta CDR3 regions were amplified from genomic DNA by means of the immunoSEQ Assay, a bias-controlled multiplex PCR. The study's processing was this. Nucleated cell counts per sample were estimated from amplification of reference gene primers within the assay. To quantify the absolute abundance of each unique TCRbeta CDR3 rearrangement, sequence reads were collapsed and filtered. Productive Simpson clonality was computed per sample as the square root of Simpson's diversity index over productive rearrangements. TCRdb obtained this table from immuneACCESS and retained in-frame rearrangements with V and J assigned. These tables miss some clones; where compared with another copy, unresolved V genes account for less than half of the shortfall, and the remainder is unexplained. That table supplies the V and J calls and clone size; D and trimming were determined from the DNA. The sample yields hundreds of thousands of clones; more than 85% were counted once. Roughly 1.6% of the sample is taken by the ten largest.

The sequence links TRBV9 to TRBJ2-3, with no D gene named confidently. This receptor was identified in a woman aged 50 to 65 who had recovered from COVID-19. Source material: PBMCs or T cells enriched from blood (not recorded which). At the DNA level, the sequence is TGTGCCAGCAGCTTTTCAAGAGAGGATAGCACAGATACGCAGTATTTT. Its protein product is CASSFSREDSTDTQYF.